This T cell receptor beta chain was recovered during a study of memory B cells and T cells in multiple sclerosis (dated by TCRdb to between 2017 and 2018). The study in broad terms: In multiple sclerosis patients, the study set the TCR beta repertoires of autoproliferating peripheral T cells against those of T cells infiltrating brain lesions. TCR sequencing involved a couple of multiple sclerosis patients from whom brain lesions at autopsy or brain-infiltrating cells from biopsy were available.

Autoproliferating (CFSEdim) and non-proliferating (CFSEhi) T cell fractions were sequenced separately after stimulus-free culture of CFSE-labeled PBMCs. In total, some 47 million CFSE-labeled PBMCs were cultured without stimulus for 7 days, after which replicate wells were pooled. PBMCs were labeled with 0.45 to 0.5 uM CFSE and cultured in serum-free AIM-V medium without exogenous stimuli. PBMCs were obtained by Ficoll density gradient centrifugation and kept cryopreserved until use. Using a FACSAria III, live 7-AAD-negative cells were sorted, then washed with PBS and stored frozen at -80 degrees C as dry pellets. The immunoSEQ Platform was used to amplify TCRbeta CDR3 regions from extracted genomic DNA. Multiplex PCR, high-throughput sequencing and a vendor bioinformatics pipeline were combined in the immunoSEQ assay. The paper's processing steps were these. Non-productive sequences and CDR3s under 4 amino acids long were removed, and the clonotype frequencies in each sample were recalculated. In immunoSEQ Analyzer 2.0, a clonotype counted as shared when the CDR3 amino acid, V gene and J gene sequences were identical. Repertoire overlap was normalized by dividing shared clonotype counts by the product of both clone-set sizes, with the result scaled by 1000 into arbitrary units. In its TCRdb copy, this immuneACCESS table keeps in-frame sequences only and misses some clones. Where compared with another copy, unresolved V genes explain less than half of these, and the others have no known cause. That table gives V, J and clone size, and the DNA gave D and trimming. For this sample the table gives over 35,000 clones, of which about four fifths were detected only once. The ten largest clones take up approximately 1.2% of the sample.

V is pruned by 4 bases and J by 6 bases, leaving 6 bases of the junction without a gene match. Based on the germline V gene, the CDR1 and CDR2 sequences are SGDLS and YYNGEE. The CDR3 holds 13 amino acids from the cysteine to the phenylalanine. The sequence is cut down to CDR3 DNA, 39 bases in frame from base 1. The paper as a whole reports these results and caveats: Clone-set sizes varied between compartments, which affected the numbers of shared clonotypes and made normalization necessary.

On this clone itself: Its recognized antigen is unknown. Within one base of it there is no much larger clone, and no base qualities were kept.

Sequenced material: PBMCs from blood kept in culture. This clonotype originated in a human donor with multiple sclerosis. The V and J segments used are TRBV9 and TRBJ1-2; the junction holds 7 bases that match TRBD1. The nucleotide sequence reads TGTGCCAGCAGCCCCTTAACAGGGGATGGCTACACCTTC. Its translation reads: CASSPLTGDGYTF.